The rows below give T cell receptor beta chains drawn from one sample of a study of chemoradiotherapy in HPV16-positive cancers. The protocol was immunoSEQ multiplex PCR, while the TCRdb copy is restricted to in-frame clones and leaves out a portion. The sample includes around 380 clones, 82% seen only once; the top ten take 10%. Material: tumor tissue, obtained from a patient who underwent chemoradiotherapy. All receptors derive from a human donor with HPV-associated anogenital cancer. CDR3s include the opening cysteine and the closing phenylalanine or tryptophan. A D gene is named only where the DNA matches it firmly. Size is stated for part of the rows, as once, few or many counts, or as a class when the clone is expanded.

size	D	J	V	CDR3	DNA
.	TRBD2	TRBJ2-7	TRBV4-2	CASSLGTSGSGAEQYF	TGTGCCAGCAGCCTCGGGACTAGCGGGAGCGGGGCCGAGCAGTACTTC
.	.	TRBJ2-7	TRBV6-5	CASFRGYEQYF	TGTGCCAGCTTTCGAGGCTACGAGCAGTACTTC
.	TRBD1	TRBJ1-1	TRBV28	CASRTGVITEAFF	TGTGCCAGCAGGACAGGGGTAATTACTGAAGCTTTCTTT
.	.	TRBJ2-5	TRBV11-2	CASSSSRVRGTQYF	TGTGCCAGCAGCTCCAGCAGGGTCCGTGGGACCCAGTACTTC
.	.	TRBJ1-1	TRBV11-2	CASSSAGSNTEAFF	TGTGCCAGCAGCTCGGCAGGATCGAACACTGAAGCTTTCTTT
.	.	TRBJ2-1	TRBV6-5	CASSRRGRAYNEQFF	TGTGCCAGCAGCCGCCGGGGCAGGGCCTACAATGAGCAGTTCTTC
.	.	TRBJ1-5	TRBV7-9	CASSLEGYSNQPQHF	TGTGCCAGCAGCTTAGAGGGGTATAGCAATCAGCCCCAGCATTTT
once	.	TRBJ1-4	TRBV11-3	CASSFQAGTNEKLFF	TGTGCCAGCAGCTTTCAGGCGGGGACTAATGAAAAACTGTTTTTT
.	.	TRBJ2-3	TRBV25-1	CASSGGVGYTDTQYF	TGTGCCAGCAGTGGAGGAGTGGGTTACACAGATACGCAGTATTTT
.	TRBD1	TRBJ1-1	TRBV2	CASGSPRGENTEAFF	TGTGCCAGCGGTTCCCCCAGGGGGGAGAACACTGAAGCTTTCTTT
.	TRBD1	TRBJ1-6	TRBV28	CASSLYPMTGWNSPLHF	TGTGCCAGCAGTTTATACCCCATGACAGGGTGGAATTCACCCCTCCACTTT
.	.	TRBJ1-4	TRBV11-1	CASSLGSTNEKLFF	TGTGCCAGCAGCTTGGGGAGCACTAATGAAAAACTGTTTTTT
.	.	TRBJ2-1	TRBV6-6	CASDSGAGSYNEQFF	TGTGCCAGCGACAGTGGAGCGGGCTCCTACAATGAGCAGTTCTTC
.	.	TRBJ2-7	TRBV7-9	CASSPPVVYEQYF	TGTGCCAGCAGCCCCCCGGTGGTCTACGAGCAGTACTTC
once	TRBD1	TRBJ1-2	TRBV10-3	CAISEGTGFNGYTF	TGTGCCATCAGTGAGGGGACAGGATTTAATGGCTACACCTTC
.	.	TRBJ1-1	TRBV10-3	CAISGGGNTEAFF	TGTGCCATCAGTGGAGGGGGGAACACTGAAGCTTTCTTT
.	TRBD1	TRBJ2-2	TRBV15	CATSRDRGDSGELFF	TGTGCCACCAGCAGGGACAGGGGGGACTCCGGGGAGCTGTTTTTT
.	.	TRBJ2-3	TRBV7-3	CASSSSTDTQYF	TGTGCCAGCAGCTCGTCCACAGATACGCAGTATTTT
once	TRBD1	TRBJ1-2	TRBV11-3	CASRRRTGVDYGYTF	TGTGCCAGCAGGCGCAGAACAGGGGTCGACTATGGCTACACCTTC
.	.	TRBJ1-2	TRBV2	CASWGAGGYTF	TGTGCCAGCTGGGGCGCGGGAGGCTACACCTTC
.	TRBD2	TRBJ2-1	TRBV28	CASSLYGTSSNNEQFF	TGTGCCAGCAGCCTCTACGGGACTAGCTCTAACAATGAGCAGTTCTTC
.	.	TRBJ1-2	TRBV19	CASSIGGTVYGYTF	TGTGCCAGTAGTATAGGCGGGACGGTCTATGGCTACACCTTC
.	.	TRBJ2-7	TRBV14	CASSHYTGYEQYF	TGTGCCAGCAGCCATTATACAGGCTACGAGCAGTACTTC
.	.	TRBJ2-1	TRBV9	CASSEREGYSEQFF	TGTGCCAGCAGCGAACGAGAGGGATACAGTGAGCAGTTCTTC
.	.	TRBJ2-6	TRBV2	CASSPIQSRANVLTF	TGTGCCAGCAGTCCGATACAAAGTCGGGCCAACGTCCTGACTTTC
.	TRBD2	TRBJ2-1	TRBV19	CASSLVAGKKGEQFF	TGTGCCAGTAGTCTCGTAGCGGGAAAAAAGGGTGAGCAGTTCTTC
.	.	TRBJ2-1	TRBV7-9	CASSPPGAGVNEQFF	TGTGCCAGCAGCCCCCCGGGGGCAGGGGTCAATGAGCAGTTCTTC
few	TRBD1	TRBJ1-4	TRBV27	CASSPGTGWEKLFF	TGTGCCAGCAGTCCGGGGACAGGTTGGGAAAAACTGTTTTTT
.	.	TRBJ1-2	TRBV7-9	CASSFEMGGLSGYTF	TGTGCCAGCAGCTTTGAAATGGGGGGTCTGAGTGGCTACACCTTC
.	.	TRBJ2-1	TRBV11-3	CASSPSVIAYNEQFF	TGTGCCAGCAGTCCTAGCGTTATCGCCTACAATGAGCAGTTCTTC
once	.	TRBJ2-5	TRBV7-6	CASSSTLSDQETQYF	TGTGCCAGCAGCTCTACACTATCCGACCAAGAGACCCAGTACTTC